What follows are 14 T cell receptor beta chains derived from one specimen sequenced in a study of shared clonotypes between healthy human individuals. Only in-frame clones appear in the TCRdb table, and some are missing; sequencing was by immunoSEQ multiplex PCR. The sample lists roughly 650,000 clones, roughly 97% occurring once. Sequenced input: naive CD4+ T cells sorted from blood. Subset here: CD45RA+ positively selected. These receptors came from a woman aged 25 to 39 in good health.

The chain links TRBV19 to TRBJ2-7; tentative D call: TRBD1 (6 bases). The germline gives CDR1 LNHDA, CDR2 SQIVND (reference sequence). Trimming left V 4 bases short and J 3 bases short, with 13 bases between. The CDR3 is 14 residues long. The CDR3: CASSRSTGHYEQYF. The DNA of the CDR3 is TGTGCCAGTAGTAGATCGACAGGCCACTACGAGCAGTACTTC.

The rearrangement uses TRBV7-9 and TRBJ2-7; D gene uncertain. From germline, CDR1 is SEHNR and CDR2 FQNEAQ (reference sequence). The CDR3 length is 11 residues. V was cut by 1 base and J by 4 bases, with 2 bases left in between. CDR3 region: CASSLEYEQYF. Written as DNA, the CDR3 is TGTGCCAGCAGCTTAGAATACGAGCAGTACTTC. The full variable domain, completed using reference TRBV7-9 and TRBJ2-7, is DTGVSQNPRHKITKRGQNVTFRCDPISEHNRLYWYRQTLGQGPEFLTYFQNEAQLEKSRLLSDRFSAERPKGSFSTLEIQRTEQGDSAMYLCASSLEYEQYFGPGTRLTVT.

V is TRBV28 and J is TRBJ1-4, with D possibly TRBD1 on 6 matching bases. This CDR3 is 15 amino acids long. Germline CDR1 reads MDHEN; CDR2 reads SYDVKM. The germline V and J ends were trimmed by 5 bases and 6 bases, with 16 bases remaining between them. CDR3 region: CASSTPGGPYEKLFF. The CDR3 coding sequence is TGTGCCAGCAGTACCCCCGGGGGCCCTTATGAAAAACTGTTTTTT.

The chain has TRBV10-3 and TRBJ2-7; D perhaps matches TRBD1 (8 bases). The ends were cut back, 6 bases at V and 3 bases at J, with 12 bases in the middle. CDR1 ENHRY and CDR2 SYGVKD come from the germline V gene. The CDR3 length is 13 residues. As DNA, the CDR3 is TGTGCCATCAGCAGCGGGACAGGCTACGAGCAGTACTTC. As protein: CAISSGTGYEQYF.

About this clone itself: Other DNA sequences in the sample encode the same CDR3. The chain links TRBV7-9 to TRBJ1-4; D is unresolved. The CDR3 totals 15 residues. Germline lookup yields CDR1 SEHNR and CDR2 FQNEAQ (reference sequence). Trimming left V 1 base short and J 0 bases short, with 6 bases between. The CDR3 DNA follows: TGTGCCAGCAGCTTAGGATCGGCAACTAATGAAAAACTGTTTTTT. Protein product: CASSLGSATNEKLFF.

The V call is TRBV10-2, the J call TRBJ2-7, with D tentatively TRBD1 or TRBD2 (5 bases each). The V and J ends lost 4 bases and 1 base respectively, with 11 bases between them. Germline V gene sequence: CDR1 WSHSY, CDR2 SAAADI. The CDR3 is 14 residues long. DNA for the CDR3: TGCGCCAGCAGTGTCCCGGGACGTTCCTACGAGCAGTACTTC. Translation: CASSVPGRSYEQYF.

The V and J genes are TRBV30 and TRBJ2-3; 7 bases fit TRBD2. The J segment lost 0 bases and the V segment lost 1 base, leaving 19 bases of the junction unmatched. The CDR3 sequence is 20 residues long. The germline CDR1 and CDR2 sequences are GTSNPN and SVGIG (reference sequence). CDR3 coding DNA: TGTGCCTGGAGTGGGGTCGGTTTAGCGGGCAGAGGATTTAGCACAGATACGCAGTATTTT. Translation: CAWSGVGLAGRGFSTDTQYF. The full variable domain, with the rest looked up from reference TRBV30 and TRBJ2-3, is SQTIHQWPATLVQPVGSPLSLECTVEGTSNPNLYWYRQAAGRGLQLLFYSVGIGQISSEVPQNLSASRPQDRQFILSSKKLLLSDSGFYLCAWSGVGLAGRGFSTDTQYFGPGTRLTVL.

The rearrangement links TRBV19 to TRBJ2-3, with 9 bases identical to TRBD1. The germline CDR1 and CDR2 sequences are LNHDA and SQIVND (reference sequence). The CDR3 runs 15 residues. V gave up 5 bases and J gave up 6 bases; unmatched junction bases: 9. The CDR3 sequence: CASSPGDRAADTQYF. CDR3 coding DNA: TGTGCCAGTAGTCCGGGGGACAGGGCCGCCGATACGCAGTATTTT. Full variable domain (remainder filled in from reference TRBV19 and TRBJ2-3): DGGITQSPKYLFRKEGQNVTLSCEQNLNHDAMYWYRQDPGQGLRLIYYSQIVNDFQKGDIAEGYSVSREKKESFPLTVTSAQKNPTAFYLCASSPGDRAADTQYFGPGTRLTVL.

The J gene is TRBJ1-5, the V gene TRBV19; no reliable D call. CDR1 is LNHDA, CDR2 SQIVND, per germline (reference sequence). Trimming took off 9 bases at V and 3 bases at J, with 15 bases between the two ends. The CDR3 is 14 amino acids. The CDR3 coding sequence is TGTGCCAGCCACGGGGAGACTACCAATCAGCCCCAGCATTTT. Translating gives CASHGETTNQPQHF.

CDR3 amino acids: CATSGQGASDEQFF. The CDR3, as DNA: TGTGCCACTTCGGGACAGGGGGCTTCGGATGAGCAGTTCTTC. The V call is TRBV6-6, the J call TRBJ2-1, with 12 bases matching TRBD1. Germline lookup yields CDR1 MNHNY and CDR2 SVGAGI (reference sequence). The length of the CDR3 is 14 residues. The V segment lost 10 bases and the J segment 8 bases; nucleotides outside the gene matches: 9.

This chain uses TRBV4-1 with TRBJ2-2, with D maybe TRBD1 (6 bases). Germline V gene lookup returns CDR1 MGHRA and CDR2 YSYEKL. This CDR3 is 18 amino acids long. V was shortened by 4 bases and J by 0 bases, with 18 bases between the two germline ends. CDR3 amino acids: CASSPRSLDSANTGELFF. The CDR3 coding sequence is TGCGCCAGCAGCCCTCGATCCCTGGACAGCGCGAACACCGGGGAGCTGTTTTTT.

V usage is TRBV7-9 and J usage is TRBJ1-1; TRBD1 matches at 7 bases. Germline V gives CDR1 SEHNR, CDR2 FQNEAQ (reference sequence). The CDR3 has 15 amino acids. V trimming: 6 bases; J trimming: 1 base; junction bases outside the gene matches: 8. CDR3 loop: CASSPGPGGNTEAFF. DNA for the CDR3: TGTGCCAGCAGTCCCGGGCCAGGGGGGAACACTGAAGCTTTCTTT.

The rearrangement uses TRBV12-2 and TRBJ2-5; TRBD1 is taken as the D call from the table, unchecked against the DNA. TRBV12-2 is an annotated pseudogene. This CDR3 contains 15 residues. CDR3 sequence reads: CASRPRTVYQETQYF. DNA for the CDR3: TGTGCAAGTCGCCCTCGGACAGTGTACCAAGAGACCCAGTACTTC.

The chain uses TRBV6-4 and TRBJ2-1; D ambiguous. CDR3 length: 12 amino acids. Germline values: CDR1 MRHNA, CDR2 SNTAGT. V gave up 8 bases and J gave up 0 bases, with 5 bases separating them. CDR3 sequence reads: CASWDSYNEQFF. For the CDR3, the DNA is TGTGCCAGCTGGGACTCCTACAATGAGCAGTTCTTC.